The clone carrying this T cell receptor (beta chain) is a singleton in its sample. Authors' data handling: Reference gene primer amplification gave estimated nucleated cell counts. TCRdb's table, derived via immunoSEQ multiplex PCR, lists solely in-frame clones and lacks some. V, J and clone size reflect that table, while D and trimming were determined from the DNA. This sample has over 85,000 clones, with around 73% found just once. The sample belongs to a study of blood T cell repertoires in COVID-19. Study background: Material from acute and convalescent COVID-19 was sourced from the United States, Italy and Spain. Sources were T cells, B-cell-depleted T cells, or PBMCs; the material itself was cDNA or gDNA.

The germline V gene encodes CDR1 SGHTA and CDR2 FQGNSA. Trimming left V 5 bases short and J 9 bases short, with 11 bases between. The length of the CDR3 is 13 residues. The genes are TRBV7-2 and TRBJ1-6; D possibly corresponds to TRBD1 (6 bases). The sequenced material came from peripheral blood. The TCR originated in a man aged 55-75 years with active or convalescent COVID-19. This chain's CDR3 is CASSPGVGSPLHF. The CDR3 bases are TGTGCCAGCAGCCCAGGGGTTGGTTCACCCCTCCACTTT.